This T cell receptor beta chain comes out of a study of early T cells in non-severe SARS-CoV-2 infection (TCRdb year 2021). Background for the entire study: Bulk RNA from unsorted whole blood was used for TCR sequencing, so alpha and beta chains could not be paired.

The V end gives up 1 base and the J end 5 bases, leaving 7 bases in the junction not matched to a gene. Via the germline V gene, CDR1 is SGHRS and CDR2 YFSETQ. From the cysteine through the phenylalanine, the CDR3 covers 15 amino acids. CDR3 DNA only is kept here, 45 bases in frame from base 1. As to this clonotype: What this receptor recognizes is not known. No per-base quality is available; no much larger clone lies one base away.

Set within a cohort of healthcare workers in London, UK, this nested case-control study involved weekly PCR testing of nasopharyngeal swabs along with blood sampling. Healthcare workers were recruited during the week of the UK lockdown, between 23 and 31 March 2020, and followed weekly for up to about 15 weeks. General findings and caveats noted by the study authors: VDJdb matching was skewed toward anti-spike CD8 responses and likely underestimated virus-specific expansions, missing private and CD4 specificities.

The library relied on 5' RACE. The run used a NextSeq 500. Unique molecular identifiers were attached to individual cDNA molecules in the TCR library protocol so that sequencing error and PCR bias could be corrected. Sequencing covered both TCR alpha and beta chains, and within each sample the abundances of alpha and beta sequences were tightly co-correlated. Turning to the authors' computational methods: Decombinator V4 was used to annotate TCR sequences for V gene, J gene and CDR3. Expanded TCRs were defined as changing significantly between any two time points under a Poisson model with p below 0.0001. Abundances of TCRs were expressed as counts per million after normalisation to the total number of TCRs sequenced in each sample. TRAV1-2 paired with TRAJ12, TRAJ20 or TRAJ33 defined MAIT TCRs, while TRAV10 paired with TRAJ18 defined iNKT TCRs. A search of VDJdb, accessed on 1 November 2021, was run for TCRs annotated to CMV, EBV and SARS-CoV-2, with TCRs annotated for multiple antigens excluded. TCRdb reprocessed the public reads (quality trimming at Q25 with fastp, clone calling with MiXCR) and kept in-frame beta chains. Rows merge per CDR3 protein into single entries with the most common DNA and genes. TCRdb's processing, not the study's, gives the V and J calls here. The sample table holds fewer than 100,000 distinct CDR3 sequences, of which roughly 5.7% were seen once. About 8% of the sample lies in the top ten.

The V and J segments used are TRBV5-1 and TRBJ2-7; TRBD2 aligns with 9 central bases. The source material was whole blood. The TCR comes from an adult who was a healthcare worker with PCR-confirmed SARS-CoV-2 infection or an uninfected control (not recorded which). The DNA is TGCGCCAGCAGCTTGACGCGGGAGGGCCTTAACGAGCAGTACTTC. This translates into CASSLTREGLNEQYF. Supplemented by the reference TRBV5-1 and TRBJ2-7 proteins around the CDR3, the complete variable domain is KAGVTQTPRYLIKTRGQQVTLSCSPISGHRSVSWYQQTPGQGLQFLFEYFSETQRNKGNFPGRFSGRQFSNSRSEMNVSTLELGDSALYLCASSLTREGLNEQYFGPGTRLTVT.